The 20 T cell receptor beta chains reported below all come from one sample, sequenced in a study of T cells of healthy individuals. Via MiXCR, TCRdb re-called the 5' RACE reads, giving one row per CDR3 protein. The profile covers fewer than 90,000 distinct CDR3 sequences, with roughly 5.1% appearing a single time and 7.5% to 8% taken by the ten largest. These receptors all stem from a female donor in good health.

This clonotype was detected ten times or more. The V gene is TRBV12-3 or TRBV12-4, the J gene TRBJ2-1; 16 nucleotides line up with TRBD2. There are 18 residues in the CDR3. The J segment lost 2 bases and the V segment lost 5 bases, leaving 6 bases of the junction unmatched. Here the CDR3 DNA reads TGTGCCAGCAGTCCGGGACTAGCGGGAGGGCCAGCCTACAATGAGCAGTTCTTC. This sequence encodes CASSPGLAGGPAYNEQFF.

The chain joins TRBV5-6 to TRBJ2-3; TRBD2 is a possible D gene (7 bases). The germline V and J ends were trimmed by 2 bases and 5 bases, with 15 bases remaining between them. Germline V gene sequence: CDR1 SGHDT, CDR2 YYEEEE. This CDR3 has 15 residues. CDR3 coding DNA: TGTGCCAGCAGCTTCCGCGGGGGCCCGAGAGATACGCAGTATTTT. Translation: CASSFRGGPRDTQYF.

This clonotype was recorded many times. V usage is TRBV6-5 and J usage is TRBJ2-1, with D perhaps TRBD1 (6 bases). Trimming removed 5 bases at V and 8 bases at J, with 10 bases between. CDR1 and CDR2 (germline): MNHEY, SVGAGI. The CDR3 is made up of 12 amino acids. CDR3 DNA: TGTGCCAGCAGTCCCGAGGGGGATGAGCAGTTCTTC. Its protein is CASSPEGDEQFF.

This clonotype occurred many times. This chain's CDR3 is CASSQVGLAGESSSYNEQFF. For the CDR3, the DNA is TGTGCCAGCAGCCAGGTAGGACTAGCGGGAGAGTCTAGCTCCTACAATGAGCAGTTCTTC. This sequence joins TRBV3-2 and TRBJ2-1; the table's D call of TRBD2 was not tested on the DNA. TRBV3-2 is flagged as a pseudogene. CDR3 size: 20 residues.

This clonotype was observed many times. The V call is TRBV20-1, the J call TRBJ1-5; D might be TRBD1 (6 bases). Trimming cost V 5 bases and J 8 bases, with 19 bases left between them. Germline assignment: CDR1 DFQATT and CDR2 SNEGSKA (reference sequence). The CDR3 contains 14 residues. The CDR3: CSAWTDLSWEPQHF. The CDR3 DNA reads TGCAGTGCTTGGACAGACCTATCTTGGGAGCCCCAGCATTTT.

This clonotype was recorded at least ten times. CDR3 in DNA: TGTGCCATCAGTGAGTCGGAGGGGCCCCAGCATTTT. Translating gives CAISESEGPQHF. The gene calls are TRBV10-3 and TRBJ1-5; D unresolved. V was cut by 0 bases and J by 9 bases, with 6 bases left in between. Germline loops: CDR1 ENHRY, CDR2 SYGVKD. The CDR3 runs to 12 residues.

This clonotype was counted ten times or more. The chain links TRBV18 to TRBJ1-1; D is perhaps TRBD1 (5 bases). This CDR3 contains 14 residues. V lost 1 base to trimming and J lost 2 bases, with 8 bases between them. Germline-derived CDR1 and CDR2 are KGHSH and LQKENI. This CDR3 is CASSPQGSNTEAFF. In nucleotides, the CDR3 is TGTGCCAGCTCACCACAGGGGAGTAACACTGAAGCTTTCTTT.

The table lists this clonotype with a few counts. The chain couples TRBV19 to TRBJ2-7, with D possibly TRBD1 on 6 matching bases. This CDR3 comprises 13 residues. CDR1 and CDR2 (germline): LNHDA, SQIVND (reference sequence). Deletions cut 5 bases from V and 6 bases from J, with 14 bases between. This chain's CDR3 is CASSRYRASEQYF. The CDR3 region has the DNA TGTGCCAGTAGTCGTTACAGGGCCAGCGAGCAGTACTTC.

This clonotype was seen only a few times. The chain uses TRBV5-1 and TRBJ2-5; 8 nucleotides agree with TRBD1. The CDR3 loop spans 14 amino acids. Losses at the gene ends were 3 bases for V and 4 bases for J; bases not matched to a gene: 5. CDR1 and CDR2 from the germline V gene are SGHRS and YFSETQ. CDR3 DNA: TGCGCCAGCAGCTACCGTGACAGGGGAGAGACCCAGTACTTC. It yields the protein CASSYRDRGETQYF.

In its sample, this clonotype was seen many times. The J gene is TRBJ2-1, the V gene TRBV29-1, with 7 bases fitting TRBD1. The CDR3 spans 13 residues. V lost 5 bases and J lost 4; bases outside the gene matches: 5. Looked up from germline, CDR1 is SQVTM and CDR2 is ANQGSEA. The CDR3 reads CSVPGQLYNEQFF. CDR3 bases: TGCAGCGTTCCGGGACAGCTATACAATGAGCAGTTCTTC.

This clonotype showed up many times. The CDR3 loop reads CASSLGGLSGETQYF. The CDR3 nucleotides are TGTGCCAGCAGCTTAGGCGGACTCTCCGGAGAGACCCAGTACTTC. The V call is TRBV7-2, the J call TRBJ2-5; TRBD2 is a possible D gene (5 bases). Trimming pared 1 base from V and 4 bases from J, leaving 13 bases between. Germline values: CDR1 SGHTA, CDR2 FQGNSA. The CDR3 length is 15 residues.

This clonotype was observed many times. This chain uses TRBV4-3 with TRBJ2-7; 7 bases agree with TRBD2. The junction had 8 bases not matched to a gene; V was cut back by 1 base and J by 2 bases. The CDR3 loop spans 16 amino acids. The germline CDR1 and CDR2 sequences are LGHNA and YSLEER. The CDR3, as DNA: TGCGCCAGCAGCCAAGTTTTGGCTAGCGGCACCTACGAGCAGTACTTC. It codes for CASSQVLASGTYEQYF.

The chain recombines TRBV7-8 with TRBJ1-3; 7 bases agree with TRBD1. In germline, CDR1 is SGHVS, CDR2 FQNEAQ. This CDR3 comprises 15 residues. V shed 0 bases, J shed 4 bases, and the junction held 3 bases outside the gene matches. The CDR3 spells CASSLARTGGNTIYF. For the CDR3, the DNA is TGTGCCAGCAGCTTAGCGAGGACAGGCGGAAACACCATATATTTT.

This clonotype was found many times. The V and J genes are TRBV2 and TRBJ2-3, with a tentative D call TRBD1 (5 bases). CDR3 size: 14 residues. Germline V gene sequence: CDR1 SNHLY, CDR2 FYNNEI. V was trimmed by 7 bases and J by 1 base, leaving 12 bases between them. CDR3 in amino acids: CASTRDSGTDTQYF. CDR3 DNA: TGTGCCAGCACCAGGGATAGTGGCACAGATACGCAGTATTTT. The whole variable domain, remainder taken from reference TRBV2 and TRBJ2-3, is EPEVTQTPSHQVTQMGQEVILRCVPISNHLYFYWYRQILGQKVEFLVSFYNNEISEKSEIFDDQFSVERPDGSNFTLKIRSTKLEDSAMYFCASTRDSGTDTQYFGPGTRLTVL.

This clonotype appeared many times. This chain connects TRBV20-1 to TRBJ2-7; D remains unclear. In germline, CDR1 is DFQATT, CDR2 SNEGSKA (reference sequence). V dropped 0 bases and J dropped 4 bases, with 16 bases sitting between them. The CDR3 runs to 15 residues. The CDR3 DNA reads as TGCAGTGCTAGAGACCCAGCTGAGAGCGAATACGAGCAGTACTTC. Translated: CSARDPAESEYEQYF.

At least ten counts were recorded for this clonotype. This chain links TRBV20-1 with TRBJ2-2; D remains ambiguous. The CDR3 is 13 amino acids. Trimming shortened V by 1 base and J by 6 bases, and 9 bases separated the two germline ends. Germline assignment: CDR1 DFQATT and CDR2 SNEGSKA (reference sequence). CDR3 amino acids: CSARARTAGELFF. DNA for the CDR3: TGCAGTGCTAGAGCCAGAACAGCCGGGGAGCTGTTTTTT.

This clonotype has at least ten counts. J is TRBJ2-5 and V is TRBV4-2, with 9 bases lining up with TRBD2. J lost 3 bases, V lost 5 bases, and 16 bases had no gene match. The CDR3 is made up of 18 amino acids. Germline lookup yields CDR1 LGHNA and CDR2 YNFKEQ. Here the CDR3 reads CASSSSSNAGGPEETQYF. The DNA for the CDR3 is TGTGCCAGCAGCTCCAGTTCAAACGCGGGAGGGCCTGAAGAGACCCAGTACTTC.

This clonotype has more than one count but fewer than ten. The CDR3 DNA is TGTGCCAGCTCACCACCGCGCGACTCGCTAAGTCAAGAGACCCAGTACTTC. It yields the protein CASSPPRDSLSQETQYF. V and J are TRBV18 and TRBJ2-5; D uncertain. The V end was cut by 0 bases, the J end by 2 bases, with 16 bases between. There are 17 residues in the CDR3. From germline, CDR1 is KGHSH and CDR2 LQKENI.

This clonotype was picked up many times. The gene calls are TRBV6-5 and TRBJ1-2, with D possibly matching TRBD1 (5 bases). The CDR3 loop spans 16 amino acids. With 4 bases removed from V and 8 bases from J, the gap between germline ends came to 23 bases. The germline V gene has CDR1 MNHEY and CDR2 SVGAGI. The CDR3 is CASSSQPGEGRIGYTF. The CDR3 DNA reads TGTGCCAGCAGTTCCCAGCCCGGGGAGGGGCGGATAGGCTACACCTTC.

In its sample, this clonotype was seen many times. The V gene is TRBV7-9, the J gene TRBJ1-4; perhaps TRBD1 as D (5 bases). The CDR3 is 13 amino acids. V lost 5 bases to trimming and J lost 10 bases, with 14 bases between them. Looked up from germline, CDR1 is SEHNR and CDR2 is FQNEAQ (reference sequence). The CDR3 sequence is CASSSGTQGKLFF. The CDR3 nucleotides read TGTGCCAGCAGCAGTGGGACTCAAGGAAAACTGTTTTTT.